This T cell receptor beta chain came from a study of shared clonotypes between healthy human individuals. The wider study: The donor group consisted of a couple of women and three men, aged 18 to 49.

Trimming removed 7 bases from V and 5 bases from J; junction bases left unmatched: 12. The germline V gene has CDR1 SGHTA and CDR2 FQGNSA. The CDR3 totals 15 residues. The test was conducted at deep level. TCRdb's table, derived via immunoSEQ multiplex PCR, lists solely in-frame clones and lacks some. The sample lists 2 million to 2.5 million clones; approximately 93% were seen once. Material for sequencing was naive CD4+ T cells from PBMCs. This sample's subset: CD45RA+ positively selected. The V call is TRBV7-2, the J call TRBJ2-3, with 7 positions matching TRBD1. The TCR comes from a man younger than 35 in good health. Some clones in this sample may be carry-over from other donors' samples. The chain's CDR3 is CASNLPKGAGDTQYF. CDR3 nucleotide sequence: TGTGCCAGCAACTTGCCGAAGGGGGCTGGAGATACGCAGTATTTT.